The T cell receptor (beta chain) described here comes from a study of shared clonotypes between healthy human individuals (dated by TCRdb to 2018 to 2021). Background for the entire study: The cohort comprised a couple of women and a few men aged 18 to 49 years. Different laboratories and diverse techniques were used to prepare libraries and sequence TCR repertoires, to increase sequencing depth and limit assay-specific biases. Between about 0.8 and 9 billion PBMCs per donor were obtained by leukapheresis. The study deeply sequenced blood TCR repertoires of five healthy adults to estimate repertoire size and the extent of clonotype sharing between individuals. Per donor, three plates each were used for CD4 naive and CD4 memory, two for CD8 naive, and one for CD8 memory.

The donors were healthy, HIV-negative adults who had no recently reported acute infections or vaccinations. All donors were Caucasian adults living in Nashville, Tennessee, USA. CD4+ T cells were enriched by magnetic negative selection, after which naive cells were positively selected on CD45RA and the negative fraction was taken as the memory subset. Blood was collected by leukapheresis, and PBMCs were isolated by Ficoll-Histopaque density gradient centrifugation and then cryopreserved in liquid nitrogen vapor phase. Analytical flow cytometry was used to check the purity and quantity of every magnetically sorted T cell population. Genomic DNA was isolated from each sorted fraction and quantified by UV absorbance on a Nanodrop 2000c. Results and caveats for the whole study, not just this receptor: Rarefaction of sorted-subset datasets indicated incomplete sequencing despite the large sequencing depth. When a handful of donors were compared, the shared fraction of clonotypes was around 5% for naive CD4, less than 4% for naive CD8, more than 2% for memory CD4, and less than 0.45% for memory CD8. Because the study included a small number of donors, the genetic and exposure-history diversity represented was limited. Pairwise subsampling led to the expectation that sequencing depth would affect the degree of clonotype sharing among donors. Only blood was sampled, and tissue TCR repertoires likely differ from those in blood. Compared with non-shared clonotypes, clonotypes shared by all four sorted-subset donors had higher generation probabilities. Larger estimated clonotype richness was generally found for naive subsets than for memory subsets.

TCR CDR3 regions were amplified from genomic DNA by multiplex PCR using the deep immunoSEQ assay. Genomic DNA extracted from each cell subset was distributed evenly over all wells of several immunoSEQ 96-well plates, and each plate served as one replicate. Each replicate PCR for sorted subsets received around 200 ng genomic DNA, equal to some 32,000 T cell genomes. The purified libraries were quantified using a Qubit 3.0 fluorometer, sized with a Bioanalyzer 2100, and then quantified again using the KAPA Library Quantification kit. Every immunoSEQ 96-well plate was sequenced on a dedicated single-read 150-cycle Illumina NextSeq 550 flow cell. As for the original processing: Because only junctional sequences without quality scores were contained in the immunoSEQ output, filtering matching that applied to full-length reads could not be performed. To assign V/J genes and CDR3, sequences were annotated against IMGT germline references using PyIR, a Python wrapper for IgBLAST v1.9. Any read was removed if the V/J assignment was weak (E-value above 1e-6), the CDR3 was missing, or the read contained stop codons, out-of-frame junctions, or ambiguous translated residues. A V3J clonotype was defined by an identical inferred V gene, J gene, and CDR3 amino acid sequence. Percentage overlap between repertoires was calculated by dividing the number of shared unique clonotypes by the size of the smaller repertoire. Richness of each repertoire was evaluated using RTK rarefaction, the Chao1 estimator, and Recon v2.1 estimates of unobserved clonotypes. Generation probabilities for all TCRbeta clonotypes obtained by the gDNA method from a few donors were computed using OLGA. TCRdb limited this immuneACCESS table to in-frame rearrangements with V and J called. A share of clones is missing; checked studies link under half to unresolved V genes, and the rest is unexplained. V and J calls and clone size are as listed in that table; D and trimming were resolved from the DNA. This sample lists some 2,500,000 clones; approximately 93% were detected once. The ten largest make up roughly 0.36% of the sample.

V trim: 4 bases; J trim: 2 bases; unmatched bases: 3. CDR1 and CDR2, looked up from the germline V gene, are SGHRS and YFSETQ. The CDR3 runs 15 amino acids, cysteine and phenylalanine included. Just the 45-base CDR3 DNA is kept, in frame starting at base 1. Concerning this clone itself: Which antigen it targets is not known. Base-call qualities are not available, and no considerably larger clone is one nucleotide away.

The V gene is TRBV5-1 and the J gene is TRBJ2-3, with TRBD1 identical over 11 junction bases. The sample consisted of naive CD4+ T cells from PBMCs. In light of the paper, this sample's cell subset or site label describes: CD45RA+ positively selected. The sequence came from a man younger than 35 in good health. Some clones in this sample may be carry-over from other donors' samples. Read as DNA, the sequence is TGCGCCAGCAGCGTGGGACAGGGGGACACAGATACGCAGTATTTT. Its product reads: CASSVGQGDTDTQYF. Joined to the reference TRBV5-1 and TRBJ2-3 proteins, this CDR3 gives the full variable domain: KAGVTQTPRYLIKTRGQQVTLSCSPISGHRSVSWYQQTPGQGLQFLFEYFSETQRNKGNFPGRFSGRQFSNSRSEMNVSTLELGDSALYLCASSVGQGDTDTQYFGPGTRLTVL.